The present entry profiles one T cell receptor beta chain with its context. Its cognate antigen is unknown. The CDR3 totals 16 residues. The germline V gene encodes CDR1 MDHEN and CDR2 SYDVKM. V was shortened by 6 bases and J by 4 bases, with 20 bases between the two germline ends. These data originate in a study of T cell responses to AZD1222 COVID-19 vaccine. Findings of the study overall: Breadth and depth of Spike-specific TCRs rose after two AZD1222 doses. A mostly white British donor set with more females was recruited, and clonal diversity was possibly underestimated. The number of AZD1222 recipients seropositive at baseline was only five or six. Vaccine-associated CD4 TCRs ranged over spike, dominating at 160-218 and 743-854.

The assay was immunoSEQ multiplex PCR, and TCRdb's table has in-frame clones only and misses some. The repertoire holds fewer than 110,000 clones, roughly 91% seen once, with 45% in the top ten. The chain is built from TRBV28 and TRBJ2-3; D perhaps matches TRBD2 (7 bases). This TCR was sampled from an adult in good health. The sequenced sample was peripheral blood, obtained on day 0 of AZD1222 vaccination. The CDR3 protein is CASSARGGGRADTQYF. CDR3 nucleotides: TGTGCCAGCAGCGCCCGTGGGGGGGGCCGGGCAGATACGCAGTATTTT.